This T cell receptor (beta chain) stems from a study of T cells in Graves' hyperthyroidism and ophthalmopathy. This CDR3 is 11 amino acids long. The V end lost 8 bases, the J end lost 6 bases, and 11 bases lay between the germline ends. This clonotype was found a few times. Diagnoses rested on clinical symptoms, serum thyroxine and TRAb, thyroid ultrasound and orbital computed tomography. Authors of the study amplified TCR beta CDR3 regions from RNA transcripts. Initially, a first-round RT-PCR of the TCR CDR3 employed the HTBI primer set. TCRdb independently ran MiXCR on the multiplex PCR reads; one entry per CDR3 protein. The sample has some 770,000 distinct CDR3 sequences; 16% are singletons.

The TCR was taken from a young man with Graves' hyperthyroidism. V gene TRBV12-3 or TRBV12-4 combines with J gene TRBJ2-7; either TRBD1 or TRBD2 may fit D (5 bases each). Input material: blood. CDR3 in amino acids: CASGTRREQYF. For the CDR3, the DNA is TGTGCCAGCGGGACCCGTCGCGAGCAGTACTTC.